These T cell receptor beta chains were read from a single sample in a study of T cell repertoires in cytomegalovirus infection. TCRdb reprocessed the reads with MiXCR, giving one entry per CDR3 protein. The sample has just over 300,000 distinct CDR3 sequences, under 20% seen once. The sample comprised PBMCs. The receptors stem from a human donor in good health (CMV status not recorded). Some clones in this sample may be carry-over from other donors' samples. CDR3s include the opening cysteine and the closing phenylalanine or tryptophan. D genes are given only for firm matches. Size tells how often a clone was seen (once, few, many) or the class of an expanded clone, and some rows leave it out.

DNA: TGTGCCAGCAGCTTAGCGCGTGTGGGACTAGCGGGGGGGATGTACGAGCAGTACTTC
CDR3: CASSLARVGLAGGMYEQYF
J: TRBJ2-7
D: TRBD2
V: TRBV7-8
size: many

DNA: TGTGCCAGCAGCTTGGGACTAGCGAGGACCGGGGAGCTGTTTTTT
CDR3: CASSLGLARTGELFF
J: TRBJ2-2
D: TRBD2
V: TRBV7-6
size: NA

DNA: TGCAGTGCTAGGGCCTTTCGGGGGGGCCGGTACCAAGAGACCCAGTACTTC
CDR3: CSARAFRGGRYQETQYF
J: TRBJ2-5
D: TRBD2
V: TRBV20-1
size: NA

DNA: TGTGCCAGCAGCTTAGATTCCCCAGGAGATACGCAGTATTTT
CDR3: CASSLDSPGDTQYF
J: TRBJ2-3
D: NA
V: TRBV7-9
size: many

DNA: TGCAGCGTTAGGACTAGCGGACCAGATACGCAGTATTTT
CDR3: CSVRTSGPDTQYF
J: TRBJ2-3
D: TRBD2
V: TRBV29-1
size: NA

DNA: TGTGCCAGCGGACGACCTAGTTATCTAGTTGAGCAGTTCTTC
CDR3: CASGRPSYLVEQFF
J: TRBJ2-1
D: NA
V: TRBV7-2
size: many

DNA: TGCAGTGCTAGCCGGGATACCTACGAGCAGTACTTC
CDR3: CSASRDTYEQYF
J: TRBJ2-7
D: NA
V: TRBV20-1
size: NA

DNA: TGTGCCAGCAGCACAACCGGGACAGGGGAATATGGCTACACCTTC
CDR3: CASSTTGTGEYGYTF
J: TRBJ1-2
D: TRBD1
V: TRBV7-6
size: many

DNA: TGTGCCAGCAGCTTAGCGGCAGGCGGGACGGCAGCTCAGCCCCAGCATTTT
CDR3: CASSLAAGGTAAQPQHF
J: TRBJ1-5
D: NA
V: TRBV7-2
size: many

DNA: TGTGCCAGCAGTTTTGTCCGGGACGGCAGCGGAAAGACCCAGTACTTC
CDR3: CASSFVRDGSGKTQYF
J: TRBJ2-5
D: NA
V: TRBV28
size: many

DNA: TGTGCCAGCAGCTCCAGGACAGGGGAAGGGACCCAGTACTTC
CDR3: CASSSRTGEGTQYF
J: TRBJ2-5
D: TRBD1
V: TRBV11-1
size: many

DNA: TGTGCCAGCAGCTTGTACTGGAAGAACACTGAAGCTTTCTTT
CDR3: CASSLYWKNTEAFF
J: TRBJ1-1
D: NA
V: TRBV5-6
size: NA

DNA: TGTGCCATCAGTGAGTCGAATATCGGGACAGGGATCGGGCAGCCCCAGCATTTT
CDR3: CAISESNIGTGIGQPQHF
J: TRBJ1-5
D: TRBD1
V: TRBV10-3
size: many

DNA: TGCAGTGCTAGGGTAGCGGGGGTCTCCTACGAGCAGTACTTC
CDR3: CSARVAGVSYEQYF
J: TRBJ2-7
D: TRBD2
V: TRBV20-1
size: NA

DNA: TGTGCCAGCAGCTTAGGGTCAGGGGTCCGCGAGCAGTACTTC
CDR3: CASSLGSGVREQYF
J: TRBJ2-7
D: NA
V: TRBV7-2
size: many

DNA: TGCAGTGCTAGTCGGCAGGGAGGGGTATACGAGCAGTACTTC
CDR3: CSASRQGGVYEQYF
J: TRBJ2-7
D: TRBD2
V: TRBV20-1
size: few

DNA: TGTGCCAGCAGCTTACGAGGGGAGCCTTTCGGCTACACCTTC
CDR3: CASSLRGEPFGYTF
J: TRBJ1-2
D: NA
V: TRBV7-2
size: many

DNA: TGTGCCAGCAGCTTGCAGACAGTCTACGAGCAGTACTTC
CDR3: CASSLQTVYEQYF
J: TRBJ2-7
D: NA
V: TRBV7-8
size: many

DNA: TGCAGTGCTAGATTGCAGGGAAGCAATCAGCCCCAGCATTTT
CDR3: CSARLQGSNQPQHF
J: TRBJ1-5
D: NA
V: TRBV20-1
size: NA

DNA: TGCAGTGCTAGAGCCGGGACCCCAGAGACCCAGTACTTC
CDR3: CSARAGTPETQYF
J: TRBJ2-5
D: NA
V: TRBV20-1
size: NA

DNA: TGTGCCAGCAGCCAGGACTTTTCGGATACGCAGTATTTT
CDR3: CASSQDFSDTQYF
J: TRBJ2-3
D: NA
V: TRBV7-8
size: many

DNA: TGTGCCAGCAGTGAGCAGGGGCCCTCTGGGGCCAACGTCCTGACTTTC
CDR3: CASSEQGPSGANVLTF
J: TRBJ2-6
D: NA
V: TRBV2
size: many

DNA: TGTGCCAGCACCCTGGACAGGGACACTGAAGCTTTCTTT
CDR3: CASTLDRDTEAFF
J: TRBJ1-1
D: TRBD1
V: TRBV2
size: many

DNA: TGTGCCAGCAGTGACTCGTCTGGGGGTACTGAGCAGTTCTTC
CDR3: CASSDSSGGTEQFF
J: TRBJ2-1
D: NA
V: TRBV6-4
size: NA

DNA: TGCGCCAGCAGCCAAGAATCACAGGGAGGCTACATTCAGTACTTC
CDR3: CASSQESQGGYIQYF
J: TRBJ2-4
D: NA
V: TRBV4-1
size: many

DNA: TGTGCTAGTGGTTCCTCCGGGACTGCCCTAAATGAGCAGTTCTTC
CDR3: CASGSSGTALNEQFF
J: TRBJ2-1
D: NA
V: TRBV12-5
size: few

DNA: TGTGCCAGCAGTTACTCGATTCAGGGAGGAACCTACGAGCAGTACTTC
CDR3: CASSYSIQGGTYEQYF
J: TRBJ2-7
D: NA
V: TRBV6-5
size: NA

DNA: TGTGCCAGCAGTCCTACAGGGACTGGAAACACCATATATTTT
CDR3: CASSPTGTGNTIYF
J: TRBJ1-3
D: NA
V: TRBV6-5
size: many

DNA: TGCGCCAGCAGCTTGTCGACAGGCGTAAACTATGGCTACACCTTC
CDR3: CASSLSTGVNYGYTF
J: TRBJ1-2
D: NA
V: TRBV5-1
size: NA

DNA: TGTGCCAGCAGCTTAAATCGATACCTAGCCGGGACCGGGGAGCTGTTTTTT
CDR3: CASSLNRYLAGTGELFF
J: TRBJ2-2
D: NA
V: TRBV7-2
size: many

DNA: TGTGCCAGCAGACCTCAGGGGGCTGGGGCCAACGTCCTGACTTTC
CDR3: CASRPQGAGANVLTF
J: TRBJ2-6
D: TRBD1
V: TRBV28
size: few

DNA: TGTGCCACCAGTCCTGTCAACTATGGCTACACCTTC
CDR3: CATSPVNYGYTF
J: TRBJ1-2
D: NA
V: TRBV6-1
size: many

DNA: TGTGCCAGCAGGTACAGCACAGATACGCAGTATTTT
CDR3: CASRYSTDTQYF
J: TRBJ2-3
D: NA
V: TRBV12-3/TRBV12-4
size: many

DNA: TGCGCCAGCAGCCGGTGGGGGGGAAACAAAGAGCAGTTCTTC
CDR3: CASSRWGGNKEQFF
J: TRBJ2-1
D: TRBD2
V: TRBV5-1
size: NA

DNA: TGTGCCAGCAGCCCCCGGGGTGCAGGGGGCCGTGAGCAGTACTTC
CDR3: CASSPRGAGGREQYF
J: TRBJ2-7
D: TRBD1
V: TRBV7-3
size: NA

DNA: TGTGCCAGCAGATCGACAGGGAAAGAGACCCAGTACTTC
CDR3: CASRSTGKETQYF
J: TRBJ2-5
D: TRBD1
V: TRBV6-2/TRBV6-3
size: many

DNA: TGCGCCAGCAGCTTGCAGGGACAGGGTAGTTTTAATGAGCAGTTCTTC
CDR3: CASSLQGQGSFNEQFF
J: TRBJ2-1
D: TRBD1
V: TRBV5-1
size: NA

DNA: TGTGCCAGCAGTGGAGGAGCTCTAAACGCGAACACCGGGGAGCTGTTTTTT
CDR3: CASSGGALNANTGELFF
J: TRBJ2-2
D: NA
V: TRBV5-6
size: few

DNA: TGCAGTGCTATCCGTGGGTGGGGGGACACTGAAGCTTTCTTT
CDR3: CSAIRGWGDTEAFF
J: TRBJ1-1
D: NA
V: TRBV20-1
size: few

DNA: TGTGCCAGCGGTCGACAAGGGACAGTCGTTAACTATGGCTACACCTTC
CDR3: CASGRQGTVVNYGYTF
J: TRBJ1-2
D: TRBD1
V: TRBV6-2/TRBV6-3
size: NA

DNA: TGTGCCAGCTCACTGACTGTCGGGACAGGGGATACTGAGCAGTTCTTC
CDR3: CASSLTVGTGDTEQFF
J: TRBJ2-1
D: TRBD1
V: TRBV18
size: NA

DNA: TGTGCCAGCAGTTCCGCCGGGAGACGACGGCAAAACACCATATATTTT
CDR3: CASSSAGRRRQNTIYF
J: TRBJ1-3
D: NA
V: TRBV12-3/TRBV12-4
size: many

DNA: TGTGCCAGCAGCTCACGAGGGGGCAGGGGTAACACTGAAGCTTTCTTT
CDR3: CASSSRGGRGNTEAFF
J: TRBJ1-1
D: TRBD1
V: TRBV7-9
size: few

DNA: TGCGCCAGCAGCTCTATCCCGGGACAGGGGGCGAACACTGAAGCTTTCTTT
CDR3: CASSSIPGQGANTEAFF
J: TRBJ1-1
D: TRBD1
V: TRBV5-1
size: NA

DNA: TGTGCCAGCAGCTTAGAGGGGACAATTAATCAGCCCCAGCATTTT
CDR3: CASSLEGTINQPQHF
J: TRBJ1-5
D: NA
V: TRBV7-2
size: many